This T cell receptor beta chain was sequenced in a study of cytomegalovirus exposure and HLA in healthy donors. Study overall: Researchers found that under 90% of 398 genotyped donors fell within the Caucasian-associated ancestry cluster.

In regard to this clone: What it recognizes is unknown.

PCR primers comprised 60 Vbeta and 13 Jbeta primers. Produced via immunoSEQ multiplex PCR; TCRdb's table is partial and in-frame only. The data show tens of thousands of clones, about 84% seen once. V lost 5 bases and J lost 4; bases outside the gene matches: 9. CDR1 and CDR2 from the germline V gene are SQVTM and ANQGSEA. This CDR3 is built from 14 residues. Points from the study as a whole: Generally TCR sequences proved uncommon, though certain public TCRs appeared in numerous donors.

This chain uses TRBV29-1 with TRBJ1-2, with 8 bases identical to TRBD1. Sequencing was done on a sample of PBMCs. The TCR was taken from a girl aged 2-9 years in good health and CMV-seropositive. The CDR3 is CSVPTGGNSYGYTF. CDR3 sequence (DNA): TGCAGCGTTCCTACAGGGGGGAATTCCTATGGCTACACCTTC.